The 8 T cell receptor beta chains presented below share a single source sample, sequenced in a study of blood T cells in healthy people across ages. The authors ran a second PCR of about 6 to 11 cycles using a sample-barcoded 5' primer and a J-beta primer mix. A single record per CDR3 protein comes from TCRdb applying MiXCR to the 5' RACE reads. The sample includes roughly 860,000 distinct CDR3 sequences, less than 80% seen only once; the top ten take around 30%. Sequences were obtained from blood. These TCRs come from a man aged 25 to 40 in good health.

This chain connects TRBV2 to TRBJ2-7, with D perhaps TRBD1 (6 bases). The CDR3 has 15 residues. In germline, CDR1 is SNHLY, CDR2 FYNNEI. Trimming shortened V by 5 bases and J by 5 bases, and 19 bases separated the two germline ends. The CDR3 DNA sequence: TGTGCCAGCAGTTTCCAGGGGCTAGAGGGTGACGAGCAGTACTTC. Translated: CASSFQGLEGDEQYF.

The CDR3 protein is CASGFVAGKGDNEQFF. In DNA, the CDR3 is TGTGCTAGTGGTTTCGTTGCGGGGAAGGGAGACAATGAGCAGTTCTTC. The chain combines TRBV12-5 with TRBJ2-1, with D perhaps TRBD2 (6 bases). Germline CDR1 LGHNT, CDR2 FRNRAP. V was clipped by 3 bases and J by 5 bases, with 17 bases between them. The CDR3 covers 16 residues.

The rearrangement links TRBV7-8 to TRBJ1-2; unclear D gene. From germline, CDR1 is SGHVS and CDR2 FQNEAQ. V shed 4 bases and J shed 3 bases, with 9 bases lying between them. The CDR3 loop spans 13 amino acids. The CDR3 bases are TGTGCCAGCAGCTCGGCAGTTTACTATGGCTACACCTTC. Amino acid sequence: CASSSAVYYGYTF.

The CDR3 reads CASSLAARGGTEAFF. The CDR3 region has the DNA TGTGCCAGCAGCTTGGCAGCCAGGGGGGGCACTGAAGCTTTCTTT. V and J are TRBV7-9 and TRBJ1-1; TRBD1 aligns across 7 bases. The CDR3 is made up of 15 amino acids. Germline loops: CDR1 SEHNR, CDR2 FQNEAQ (reference sequence). Unmatched junction bases numbered 8, after V lost 3 bases and J lost 4 bases.

This clonotype was seen once. This chain connects TRBV3-1 to TRBJ1-2; no reliable D call. The germline gives CDR1 LGHDT, CDR2 YNNKEL (reference sequence). V lost 3 bases and J lost 4, with 9 bases in between. There are 13 residues in the CDR3. CDR3 coding DNA: TGTGCCAGCAGCCACAAGGGATTCTATGGCTACACCTTC. This translates into CASSHKGFYGYTF.

This chain joins TRBV7-2 and TRBJ2-1, with D possibly being TRBD1 or TRBD2 (6 bases each). Germline V lookup: CDR1 SGHTA, CDR2 FQGNSA. The CDR3 is made up of 16 amino acids. V was pared by 2 bases and J by 7 bases, with 18 bases between. The CDR3 sequence: CASSLSPGARSNEQFF. For the CDR3, the DNA is TGTGCCAGCAGCTTATCTCCGGGGGCCCGGTCGAATGAGCAGTTCTTC.

This clonotype was seen a handful of times. V usage is TRBV6-6 and J usage is TRBJ1-5; D is perhaps TRBD1 (6 bases). V was clipped by 2 bases and J by 0 bases, with 8 bases between them. The CDR3 has 15 amino acids. Germline CDR1 is MNHNY and CDR2 is SVGAGI (reference sequence). This chain's CDR3 is CASSYPGVSNQPQHF. In nucleotides, the CDR3 is TGTGCCAGCAGTTACCCAGGGGTTAGCAATCAGCCCCAGCATTTT.

This chain uses TRBV28 with TRBJ2-7, with 14 bases matching TRBD2. The length of the CDR3 is 16 residues. CDR1 is MDHEN, CDR2 SYDVKM, per germline. V trimming: 9 bases; J trimming: 0 bases; junction bases outside the gene matches: 7. CDR3 DNA: TGTGCCAGTCGGACTAGCGGGGGGATTAGCTCCTACGAGCAGTACTTC. Translation: CASRTSGGISSYEQYF. Full variable domain (remainder filled in from reference TRBV28 and TRBJ2-7): DVKVTQSSRYLVKRTGEKVFLECVQDMDHENMFWYRQDPGLGLRLIYFSYDVKMKEKGDIPEGYSVSREKKERFSLILESASTNQTSMYLCASRTSGGISSYEQYFGPGTRLTVT.